A single sample is the source of the 5 T cell receptor beta chains below, sequenced in a study of blood T cell repertoires in COVID-19. Some clones are missing from TCRdb's copy, which holds only in-frame ones; the method was immunoSEQ multiplex PCR. The sample lists about 100,000 clones, around 85% occurring once. The sample consisted of peripheral blood. The receptors stem from a human donor in a cohort sampled during active COVID-19.

The chain links TRBV9 to TRBJ2-1, with 9 nucleotides matching TRBD2. With 4 bases clipped from V and 7 bases from J, the junction kept 9 bases outside the gene matches. This CDR3 is built from 15 residues. The V gene's germline CDR1 is SGDLS and CDR2 YYNGEE. The CDR3 is CASSPTAGGANEQFF. The CDR3 DNA reads as TGTGCCAGCAGCCCGACAGCGGGGGGCGCTAATGAGCAGTTCTTC.

The chain is built from TRBV6-2 or TRBV6-3 and TRBJ1-4; D is possibly TRBD1 (6 bases). Germline lookup yields CDR1 MNHEY and CDR2 SVGEGT. With 7 bases removed from V and 6 bases from J, the gap between germline ends came to 21 bases. The CDR3 is made up of 16 amino acids. The CDR3 region is CASNPGTSRWDEKLFF. The CDR3 DNA reads as TGTGCCAGCAACCCCGGGACATCTCGATGGGATGAAAAACTGTTTTTT.

The rearrangement uses TRBV10-1 and TRBJ2-2; 7 bases are a match to TRBD1. Germline loops: CDR1 WNHNN, CDR2 SYGVQD (reference sequence). V lost 2 bases to trimming and J lost 0 bases; unmatched junction nucleotides: 0. The CDR3 has 15 amino acids. The CDR3 region has the DNA TGCGCCAGCAGTGAGGGGACAGCGAACACCGGGGAGCTGTTTTTT. It is translated as CASSEGTANTGELFF.

This sequence joins TRBV7-2 and TRBJ2-3; the match to TRBD1 covers 12 bases. The V segment lost 5 bases and the J segment 5 bases; nucleotides outside the gene matches: 8. CDR3 length equals 16 residues. CDR1 SGHTA and CDR2 FQGNSA come from the germline V gene. CDR3 nucleotide sequence: TGTGCCAGCAGCAGACAGGGACAGGGGGCGGGAGATACGCAGTATTTT. Its protein is CASSRQGQGAGDTQYF.

V and J are TRBV18 and TRBJ2-2, with D tentatively TRBD1 (6 bases). Germline assignment: CDR1 KGHSH and CDR2 LQKENI. This CDR3 has 16 residues. V lost 2 bases and J 6 bases, leaving 16 bases between the germline ends. CDR3 bases: TGTGCCAGCTCACCATCGCTCGCACAGGGTCCCGGGGAGCTGTTTTTT. This encodes CASSPSLAQGPGELFF.